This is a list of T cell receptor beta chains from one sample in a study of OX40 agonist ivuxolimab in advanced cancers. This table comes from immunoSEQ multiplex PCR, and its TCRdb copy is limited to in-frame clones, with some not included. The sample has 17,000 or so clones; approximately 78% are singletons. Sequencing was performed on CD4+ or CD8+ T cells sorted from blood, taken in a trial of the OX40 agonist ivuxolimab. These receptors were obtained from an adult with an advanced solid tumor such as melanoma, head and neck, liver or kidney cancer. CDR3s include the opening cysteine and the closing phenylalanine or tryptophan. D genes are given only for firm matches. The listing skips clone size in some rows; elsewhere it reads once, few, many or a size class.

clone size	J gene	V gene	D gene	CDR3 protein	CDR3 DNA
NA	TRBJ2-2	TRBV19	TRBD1	CASSISTTGLAGELFF	TGTGCCAGTAGTATTTCAACGACAGGGCTGGCCGGGGAGCTGTTTTTT
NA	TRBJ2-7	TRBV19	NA	CASSERGVVDEQYF	TGTGCCAGTAGTGAAAGGGGTGTTGTGGACGAGCAGTACTTC
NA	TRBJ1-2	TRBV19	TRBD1	CASSIRTGGSGYTF	TGTGCCAGTAGTATTCGGACAGGGGGCAGTGGCTACACCTTC
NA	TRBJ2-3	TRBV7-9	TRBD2	CASSWVPGLAGDTQYF	TGTGCCAGCAGCTGGGTTCCGGGACTAGCCGGAGATACGCAGTATTTT
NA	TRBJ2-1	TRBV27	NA	CASSYGTIHNEQFF	TGTGCCAGCAGTTACGGGACAATTCACAATGAGCAGTTCTTC
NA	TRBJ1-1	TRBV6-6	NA	CASSYDAENTEAFF	TGTGCCAGCAGTTACGATGCGGAGAACACTGAAGCTTTCTTT
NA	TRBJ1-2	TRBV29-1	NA	CSVEEGSRGDGGYTF	TGCAGCGTTGAAGAAGGATCCCGAGGGGACGGCGGCTACACCTTC
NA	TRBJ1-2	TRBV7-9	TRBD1	CASSPGTAYGYTF	TGTGCCAGCAGCCCCGGGACAGCCTATGGCTACACCTTC
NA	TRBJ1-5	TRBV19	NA	CASSIRNQPQHF	TGTGCCAGTAGTATCAGGAATCAGCCCCAGCATTTT
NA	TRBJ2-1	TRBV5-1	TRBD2	CASSFSGGAAYNEQFF	TGCGCCAGCAGCTTTAGCGGGGGGGCGGCCTACAATGAGCAGTTCTTC
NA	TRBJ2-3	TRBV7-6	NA	CASSPLVGGITDTQYF	TGTGCCAGCAGCCCCCTCGTAGGGGGGATCACAGATACGCAGTATTTT
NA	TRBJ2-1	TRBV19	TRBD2	CASSIVSGTVDEQFF	TGTGCCAGTAGTATAGTTAGCGGGACTGTCGATGAGCAGTTCTTC
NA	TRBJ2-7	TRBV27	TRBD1	CASSPTGTGGGWVSYEQYF	TGTGCCAGCAGTCCGACCGGGACAGGGGGCGGTTGGGTCTCCTACGAGCAGTACTTC
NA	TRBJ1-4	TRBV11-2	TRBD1	CASSLDFSAGGTNEKLFF	TGTGCCAGCAGCTTAGATTTTTCGGCAGGGGGGACTAATGAAAAACTGTTTTTT
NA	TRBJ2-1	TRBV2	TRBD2	CASSATSGGPGGNEQFF	TGTGCCAGCAGTGCAACTAGCGGGGGCCCCGGGGGGAATGAGCAGTTCTTC
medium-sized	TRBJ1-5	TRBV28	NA	CATQWRGNQPQHF	TGTGCCACCCAATGGAGGGGCAATCAGCCCCAGCATTTT
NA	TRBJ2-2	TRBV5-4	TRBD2	CASSLGPSGGGELFF	TGTGCCAGCAGCTTGGGGCCTAGCGGGGGCGGGGAGCTGTTTTTT
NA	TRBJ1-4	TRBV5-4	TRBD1	CASSLVQGDRVDEKLFF	TGTGCCAGCAGCTTGGTGCAGGGGGACAGGGTTGATGAAAAACTGTTTTTT
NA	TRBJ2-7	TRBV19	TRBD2	CASSGTSLYEQYF	TGTGCCAGTAGTGGGACTAGCCTCTACGAGCAGTACTTC
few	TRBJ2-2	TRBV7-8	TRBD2	CASSFVLAGGYNTGELFF	TGTGCCAGCAGCTTCGTCCTAGCGGGAGGGTATAACACCGGGGAGCTGTTTTTT
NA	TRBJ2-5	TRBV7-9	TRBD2	CASSARTSGRAGETQYF	TGTGCCAGCAGCGCCCGGACTAGCGGGAGGGCCGGAGAGACCCAGTACTTC
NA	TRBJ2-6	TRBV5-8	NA	CASSTLFGANVLTF	TGTGCCAGCAGCACCCTCTTTGGGGCCAACGTCCTGACTTTC
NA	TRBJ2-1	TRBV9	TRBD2	CASSWRGRADNEQFF	TGTGCCAGCAGCTGGCGCGGGAGGGCGGACAATGAGCAGTTCTTC